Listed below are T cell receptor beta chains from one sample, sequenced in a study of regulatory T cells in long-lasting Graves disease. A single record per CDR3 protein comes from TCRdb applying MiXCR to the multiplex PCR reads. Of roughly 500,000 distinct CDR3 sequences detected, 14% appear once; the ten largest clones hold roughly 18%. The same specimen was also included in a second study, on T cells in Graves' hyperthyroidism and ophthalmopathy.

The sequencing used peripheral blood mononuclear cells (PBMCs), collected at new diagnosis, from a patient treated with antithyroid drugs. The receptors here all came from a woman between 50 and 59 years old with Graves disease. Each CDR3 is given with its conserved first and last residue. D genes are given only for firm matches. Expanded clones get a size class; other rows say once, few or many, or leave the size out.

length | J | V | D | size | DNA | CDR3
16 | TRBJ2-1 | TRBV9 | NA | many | TGTGCCAGCAGCGTAGCCGGCAGCTTCCCTGACAATGAGCAGTTCTTC | CASSVAGSFPDNEQFF
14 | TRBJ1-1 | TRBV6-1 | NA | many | TGTGCCAGCGCCAGATCATCCTCGAACACTGAAGCTTTCTTT | CASARSSSNTEAFF
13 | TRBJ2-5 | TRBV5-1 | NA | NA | TGCGCCAGCAGCTCACAGGGAAGAGAGACCCAGTACTTC | CASSSQGRETQYF
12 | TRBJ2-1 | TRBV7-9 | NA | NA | TGTGCCAGCAGCGTTAGTATCAATGAGCAGTTCTTC | CASSVSINEQFF
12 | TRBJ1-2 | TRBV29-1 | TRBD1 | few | TGCAGCGTCGCACAGGGGAGAGGTGGCTACACCTTC | CSVAQGRGGYTF
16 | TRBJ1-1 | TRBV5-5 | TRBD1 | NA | TGTGCCAGCAGCTTGTTTTCTGACAGGGGGCTGACTGAAGCTTTCTTT | CASSLFSDRGLTEAFF
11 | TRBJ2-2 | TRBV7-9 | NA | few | TGTGCCCTCAGGGACACCGGGGAGCTGTTTTTT | CALRDTGELFF
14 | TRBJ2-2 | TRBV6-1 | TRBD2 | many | TGTGCCAGCAGTGGGGCGGGAGTCACCGGGGAGCTGTTTTTT | CASSGAGVTGELFF
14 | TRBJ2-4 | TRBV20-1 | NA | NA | TGCAGTGCTAGAGGCGAGCGGGTCGAAAACATTCAGTACTTC | CSARGERVENIQYF
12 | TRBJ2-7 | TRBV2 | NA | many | TGTGCCAGCAGTGAAGGAGGGGTGAAGCCGGTGTTC | CASSEGGVKPVF
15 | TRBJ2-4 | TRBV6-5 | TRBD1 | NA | TGTGCCAGCAGTTACTCACCCGGACAGGGGACCAAGCAGTACTTC | CASSYSPGQGTKQYF
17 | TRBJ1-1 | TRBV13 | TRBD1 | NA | TGTGCCAGCAGCCAAACGTCACAGGGGCACATGAACACTGAAGCTTTCTTT | CASSQTSQGHMNTEAFF
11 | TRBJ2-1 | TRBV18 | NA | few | TGTGCCAGCTCACCTTCAGGTGAGCAGTTCTTC | CASSPSGEQFF
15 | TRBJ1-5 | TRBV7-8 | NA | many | TGTGCCAGCAGCCCCGAAGATTATAGCAATCAGCCCCAGCATTTT | CASSPEDYSNQPQHF
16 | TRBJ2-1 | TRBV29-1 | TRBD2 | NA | TGCAGCGTTGACGGGACTAGCGGGAGAATCTACAATGAGCAGTTCTTC | CSVDGTSGRIYNEQFF
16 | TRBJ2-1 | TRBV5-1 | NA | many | TGCGCCAGCAGCTTGGCCGGTAGCGGAGCCCACAATGAGCAGTTCTTC | CASSLAGSGAHNEQFF
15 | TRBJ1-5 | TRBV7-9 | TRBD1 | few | TGTGCCTGCAGCTTCGGACAGGTCGGTCGTCAGCCCCAGCATTTT | CACSFGQVGRQPQHF
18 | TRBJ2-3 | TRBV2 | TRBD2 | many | TGTGCCAGCAGTGAAGCGCTAGCGGGACTAGCGGGTACAGATACGCAGTATTTT | CASSEALAGLAGTDTQYF
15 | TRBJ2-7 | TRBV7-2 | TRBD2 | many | TGTGCCAGCAGCGCCCTAGCGGGAGGGCCCCACGAGCAGTACTTC | CASSALAGGPHEQYF
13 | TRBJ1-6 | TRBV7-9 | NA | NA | TGTGCCAGCAGCTTAACCGGGAACTCACCCCTCCACTTT | CASSLTGNSPLHF
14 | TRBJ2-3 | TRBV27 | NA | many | TGTGCCAGCAGTTTAATAGGGTTGCCAGATACGCAGTATTTT | CASSLIGLPDTQYF
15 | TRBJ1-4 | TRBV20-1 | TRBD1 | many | TGCAGTGCTCGAAGCTCCGGGACAGGGGCCGAAAAACTGTTTTTT | CSARSSGTGAEKLFF
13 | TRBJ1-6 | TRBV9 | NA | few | TGTGCCAGCAGCGGACAGATTAATTCACCCCTCCACTTT | CASSGQINSPLHF
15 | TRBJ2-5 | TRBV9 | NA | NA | TGTGCCAGTGGTGGGAGAGGGTTAGTGGAAGAGACCCAGTACTTC | CASGGRGLVEETQYF
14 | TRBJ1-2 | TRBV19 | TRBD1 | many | TGTGCCAGTAGCCCCGCAGGGGGCGCGTATGGCTACACCTTC | CASSPAGGAYGYTF
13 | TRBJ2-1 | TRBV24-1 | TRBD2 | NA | TGTGCCACCAGTGATTTCCTAGCGGGTTATCAGTTCTTC | CATSDFLAGYQFF
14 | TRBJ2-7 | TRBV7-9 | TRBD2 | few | TGTGCCAGCCTTTCTGGCGGGAGGGCCTCCGAGCAGTACTTC | CASLSGGRASEQYF
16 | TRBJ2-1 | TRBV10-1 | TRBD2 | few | TGCGCCAGCAGTGATTTCCTAGCGGGAAGTACCAATGAGCAGTTCTTC | CASSDFLAGSTNEQFF
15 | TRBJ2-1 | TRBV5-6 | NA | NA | TGTGCCAGCAGCGTGGGCTCCTCGAGCTACAATGAGCAGTTCTTC | CASSVGSSSYNEQFF
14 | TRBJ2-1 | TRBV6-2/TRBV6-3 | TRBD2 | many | TGTGCCAGCTGGGCTAGCGGTATACACAATGAGCAGTTCTTC | CASWASGIHNEQFF
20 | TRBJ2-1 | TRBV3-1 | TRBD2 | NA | TGTGCCAGCAGCCCTACTGACGGACTAGCGGGCGCGGCGGCCTACAATGAGCAGTTCTTC | CASSPTDGLAGAAAYNEQFF
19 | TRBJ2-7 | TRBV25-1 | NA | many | TGTGCCAGCAGTGAATTCCCCGTGTTTAGCGGACGGAGCTCCTACGAGCAGTACTTC | CASSEFPVFSGRSSYEQYF
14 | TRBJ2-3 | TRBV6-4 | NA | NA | TGTGCCAGCAAAGGGAGCGGTGACACAGATACGCAGTATTTT | CASKGSGDTDTQYF
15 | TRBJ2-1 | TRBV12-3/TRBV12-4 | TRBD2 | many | TGTGCCAGCAGTACCCTTAGCGGGAGTGCGGATGAGCAGTTCTTC | CASSTLSGSADEQFF
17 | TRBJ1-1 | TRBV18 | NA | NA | TGTGCCAGCTCACCACAATTGACAGGAAACATGAACACTGAAGCTTTCTTT | CASSPQLTGNMNTEAFF
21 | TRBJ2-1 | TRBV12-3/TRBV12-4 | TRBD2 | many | TGTGCCAGCAGTTCTCCTCCGGTGGAGCGGGAGGCTCGTAATGCATACAATGAGCAGTTCTTC | CASSSPPVEREARNAYNEQFF
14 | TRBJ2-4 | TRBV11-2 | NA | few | TGTGCCAGCAGCCCACCTAGGATTTCGGCCATTCAGTACTTC | CASSPPRISAIQYF
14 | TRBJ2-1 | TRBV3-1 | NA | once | TGTGCCAGCAGCTCAGGCAGGGTTGCGGATGAGCAGTTCTTC | CASSSGRVADEQFF
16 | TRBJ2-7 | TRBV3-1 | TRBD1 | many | TGTGCCAGCAGCCAAGGGACCCAGGGGGCTTTATACGAGCAGTACTTC | CASSQGTQGALYEQYF
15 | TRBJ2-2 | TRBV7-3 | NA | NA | TGTGCCAGCAGCCCTACCCCGGACCTCACCGGGGAGCTGTTTTTT | CASSPTPDLTGELFF
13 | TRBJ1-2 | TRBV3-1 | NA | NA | TGTGCCAGCAGCCAAGCGGGTAACTATGGCTACACCTTC | CASSQAGNYGYTF
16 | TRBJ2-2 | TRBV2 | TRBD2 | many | TGTGCCAGCAGTACAGGACTAGACCCTAGAAAGGGGGAGCTGTTTTTT | CASSTGLDPRKGELFF
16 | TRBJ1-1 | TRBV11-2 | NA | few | TGTGCCAGCAGCTTAGGAGCGCGGGGCTTTGACACTGAAGCTTTCTTT | CASSLGARGFDTEAFF
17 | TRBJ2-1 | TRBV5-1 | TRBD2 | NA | TGCGCCAGCAGCAGCCCCCAAGGCCTAGCGGGTTACAATGAGCAGTTCTTC | CASSSPQGLAGYNEQFF